This T cell receptor (beta chain) was recorded in a study of blood T cell repertoires in COVID-19. Study context: Samples came from the United States, Italy and Spain, spanning acute and convalescent COVID-19. Sample material is recorded as cDNA or gDNA derived from T cells, B-cell-depleted T cells, or PBMCs.

Original methodology: Quantification of nucleated cells was approximated via reference gene primer amplification. This table comes from immunoSEQ multiplex PCR, and its TCRdb copy is limited to in-frame clones, with some not included. The V and J calls and clone size are taken from that table; D and trimming were inferred from the DNA. Here the sample spans approximately 70,000 clones, 90% being singletons. A single count supports this clone. V was trimmed by 3 bases and J by 1 base, leaving 6 bases between them. Looked up from germline, CDR1 is MDHEN and CDR2 is SYDVKM. The CDR3 covers 13 residues. The chain carries TRBV28 and TRBJ1-1, with unresolved D. Sequencing was done on a sample of peripheral blood. The TCR originated in a woman younger than 30 with acute or convalescent COVID-19. CDR3 protein: CASSFLRNTEAFF. The CDR3 DNA is TGTGCCAGCAGTTTTCTCAGGAACACTGAAGCTTTCTTT.